This TCR beta chain derives from a study of technical replicates of blood from a few donors. Repertoires were generated with immunoSEQ multiplex PCR, while TCRdb's copy carries only in-frame clones and drops some. Of more than 90,000 clones in the sample, roughly 95% were seen once. The V gene end was trimmed by 1 base and the J gene end by 3 bases; junction bases not matched to a gene: 5. CDR1 and CDR2 from the germline V gene are MNHEY and SMNVEV (reference sequence). The CDR3 sequence is 16 residues long. This receptor was taken from a human donor in good health. The chain recombines TRBV27 with TRBJ2-7; 11 bases are shared with TRBD2. The sequenced sample was T cells isolated from PBMCs. This CDR3 reads CASSLWPGLAVYEQYF. The CDR3, as DNA: TGTGCCAGCAGTTTATGGCCGGGACTAGCGGTCTACGAGCAGTACTTC.